These T cell receptor beta chains were read from a single sample in a study of shared clonotypes between healthy human individuals. Sequencing used immunoSEQ multiplex PCR; TCRdb keeps in-frame clones, though not all of them. The sample holds 2 million or so clones, about 95% seen once. The sample was naive CD8+ T cells sorted from blood. The receptor source for this set is a man in his late teens or twenties in good health. The CDR3 runs from the conserved cysteine through the conserved F or W. D genes are given only for firm matches. The size field is filled for only some rows; it gives once, few, many or a size class.

d_call clone_size j_call v_call cdr3_aa cdr3_nt
NA NA TRBJ2-3 TRBV7-2 CASSLSTDTQYF TGTGCCAGCAGCTTATCGACAGATACGCAGTATTTT
NA NA TRBJ2-5 TRBV4-1 CASSFFAPEAGGLETQYF TGCGCCAGCAGCTTTTTTGCCCCGGAGGCAGGGGGGTTGGAGACCCAGTACTTC
NA NA TRBJ1-5 TRBV30 CAWRGDQPQHF TGTGCCTGGAGGGGGGATCAGCCCCAGCATTTT
TRBD1 NA TRBJ2-7 TRBV6-5 CASSYDRVGYEQYF TGTGCCAGCAGTTACGACAGGGTGGGGTACGAGCAGTACTTC
NA NA TRBJ2-7 TRBV5-1 CASSLDRPYEQYF TGCGCCAGCAGCTTGGACAGACCATACGAGCAGTACTTC
TRBD1 NA TRBJ1-5 TRBV28 CASSRDRASNQPQHF TGTGCCAGCAGCCGGGACAGGGCGAGCAATCAGCCCCAGCATTTT
TRBD1 NA TRBJ1-6 TRBV28 CASSSRGSGGSPLHF TGTGCCAGCAGTTCTAGGGGGTCAGGGGGTTCACCCCTCCACTTT
NA NA TRBJ2-7 TRBV25-1 CASTPEHEQYF TGTGCCAGCACCCCCGAGCACGAGCAGTACTTC
NA NA TRBJ1-4 TRBV5-1 CASSLDGQPNEKLFF TGCGCCAGCAGCTTGGACGGACAGCCAAATGAAAAACTGTTTTTT
NA NA TRBJ2-3 TRBV2 CASSHQGSRDTQYF TGTGCCAGCAGCCACCAGGGGTCACGAGATACGCAGTATTTT
NA NA TRBJ1-2 TRBV4-1 CASSQDRDYGYTF TGCGCCAGCAGCCAAGATAGAGACTATGGCTACACCTTC
NA NA TRBJ2-7 TRBV29-1 CSVEDKGYEQYF TGCAGCGTTGAAGATAAGGGCTACGAGCAGTACTTC
TRBD1 NA TRBJ2-5 TRBV7-9 CASSPTGEETQYF TGTGCCAGCAGCCCGACAGGGGAAGAGACCCAGTACTTC
TRBD1 NA TRBJ2-7 TRBV5-4 CASRLPGTGYEQYF TGTGCCAGCAGATTACCCGGGACAGGGTACGAGCAGTACTTC
NA NA TRBJ2-5 TRBV11-2 CASSLHPQETQYF TGTGCCAGCAGCTTACACCCCCAAGAGACCCAGTACTTC
TRBD2 NA TRBJ2-7 TRBV4-3 CASSQDATSDYEQYF TGCGCCAGCAGCCAAGACGCGACTAGCGACTACGAGCAGTACTTC
NA NA TRBJ1-1 TRBV11-2 CASSLDAGGVTEAFF TGTGCCAGCAGCTTAGATGCGGGGGGAGTCACTGAAGCTTTCTTT
NA NA TRBJ2-1 TRBV27 CASSPVGSYNEQFF TGTGCCAGCAGTCCCGTGGGCTCCTACAATGAGCAGTTCTTC
NA once TRBJ2-5 TRBV28 CASSLSLGAPETQYF TGTGCCAGCAGTTTATCCCTCGGTGCCCCCGAGACCCAGTACTTC
TRBD2 NA TRBJ2-1 TRBV19 CASSIGGSGYNEQFF TGTGCCAGTAGTATAGGCGGGAGCGGGTACAATGAGCAGTTCTTC
NA NA TRBJ2-3 TRBV7-8 CASSLEWSAADTQYF TGTGCCAGCAGCTTAGAGTGGTCGGCGGCAGATACGCAGTATTTT
NA once TRBJ2-7 TRBV19 CASSAQGRLGEQYF TGTGCCAGTAGTGCCCAAGGGAGGTTGGGCGAGCAGTACTTC
NA NA TRBJ2-7 TRBV11-2 CASSRTAPGLYEQYF TGTGCCAGCAGCCGAACCGCTCCCGGGCTCTACGAGCAGTACTTC
TRBD1 NA TRBJ2-1 TRBV4-1 CASSQGGQGDWNEQFF TGCGCCAGCAGCCAAGGGGGACAGGGGGATTGGAATGAGCAGTTCTTC
TRBD2 NA TRBJ2-5 TRBV15 CATSIGLAGETQYF TGTGCCACCAGCATCGGACTAGCGGGAGAGACCCAGTACTTC
TRBD1 NA TRBJ2-7 TRBV28 CASSPLGQGKFYEQYF TGTGCCAGCAGTCCCCTAGGACAGGGGAAATTCTACGAGCAGTACTTC
NA once TRBJ2-1 TRBV18 CASSPPSGSSYNEQFF TGTGCCAGCTCACCACCGTCCGGGAGCTCCTACAATGAGCAGTTCTTC
TRBD1 NA TRBJ1-6 TRBV28 CASSQPTDRANSPLHF TGTGCCAGCAGTCAACCCACGGACAGGGCCAATTCACCCCTCCACTTT
TRBD1 NA TRBJ1-5 TRBV2 CASRAGTGANQPQHF TGTGCCAGCAGGGCCGGGACAGGGGCCAATCAGCCCCAGCATTTT
NA NA TRBJ1-2 TRBV29-1 CSVEYMTFYGYTF TGCAGCGTTGAGTATATGACGTTCTATGGCTACACCTTC
NA NA TRBJ1-3 TRBV5-6 CASRQTLAGNTIYF TGTGCCAGCAGACAGACCTTGGCTGGAAACACCATATATTTT
NA NA TRBJ1-2 TRBV4-3 CASSKGLANYGYTF TGCGCCAGCAGCAAAGGCTTAGCTAACTATGGCTACACCTTC